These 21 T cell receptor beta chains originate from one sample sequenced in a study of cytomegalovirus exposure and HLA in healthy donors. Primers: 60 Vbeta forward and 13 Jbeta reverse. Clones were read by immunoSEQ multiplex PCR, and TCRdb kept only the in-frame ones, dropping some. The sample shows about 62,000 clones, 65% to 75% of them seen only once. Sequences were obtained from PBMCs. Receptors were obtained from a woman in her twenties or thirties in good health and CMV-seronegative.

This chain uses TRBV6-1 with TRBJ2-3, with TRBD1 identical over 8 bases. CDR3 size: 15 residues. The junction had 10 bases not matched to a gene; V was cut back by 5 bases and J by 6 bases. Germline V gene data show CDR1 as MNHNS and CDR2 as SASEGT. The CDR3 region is CASSSDRAEDDTQYF. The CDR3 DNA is TGTGCCAGCAGTTCGGACAGGGCTGAAGACGATACGCAGTATTTT.

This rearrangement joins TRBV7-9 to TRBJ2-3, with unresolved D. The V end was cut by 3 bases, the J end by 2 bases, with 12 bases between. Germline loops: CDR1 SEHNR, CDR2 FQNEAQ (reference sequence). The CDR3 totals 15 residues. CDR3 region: CASSLVEPLTDTQYF. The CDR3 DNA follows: TGTGCCAGCAGCTTGGTGGAGCCCCTCACAGATACGCAGTATTTT.

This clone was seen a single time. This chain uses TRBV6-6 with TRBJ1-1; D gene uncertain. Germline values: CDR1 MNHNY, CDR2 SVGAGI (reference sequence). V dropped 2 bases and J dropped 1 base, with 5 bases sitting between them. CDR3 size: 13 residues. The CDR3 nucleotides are TGTGCCAGCAGTTACAGCCAGAACACTGAAGCTTTCTTT. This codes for CASSYSQNTEAFF.

This CDR3 reads CASRFEREEETQYF. DNA of the CDR3: TGCGCCAGCAGGTTCGAGCGGGAGGAAGAGACCCAGTACTTC. V usage is TRBV10-2 and J usage is TRBJ2-5; TRBD2 aligns across 9 bases. Trimming at V came to 6 bases and at J to 3 bases, leaving 5 bases not matched to a gene. This CDR3 has 14 amino acids. Germline V CDR1 and CDR2: WSHSY, SAAADI.

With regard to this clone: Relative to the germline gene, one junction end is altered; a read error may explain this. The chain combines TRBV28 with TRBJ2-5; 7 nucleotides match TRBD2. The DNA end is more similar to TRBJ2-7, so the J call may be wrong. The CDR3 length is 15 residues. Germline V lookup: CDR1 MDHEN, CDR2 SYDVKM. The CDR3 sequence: CASSSPGGKTYEQYF. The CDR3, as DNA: TGTGCCAGTAGTTCCCCGGGGGGAAAAACCTACGAGCAGTACTTC.

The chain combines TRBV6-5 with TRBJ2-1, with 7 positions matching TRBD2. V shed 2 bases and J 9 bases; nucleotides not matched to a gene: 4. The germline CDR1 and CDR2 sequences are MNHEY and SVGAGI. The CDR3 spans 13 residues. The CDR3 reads CASSYVTGGEQFF. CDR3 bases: TGTGCCAGCAGTTACGTCACGGGAGGTGAGCAGTTCTTC.

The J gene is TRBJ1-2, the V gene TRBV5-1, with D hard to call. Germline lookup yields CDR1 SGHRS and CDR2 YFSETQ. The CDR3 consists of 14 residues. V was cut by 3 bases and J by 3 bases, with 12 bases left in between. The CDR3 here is CASSSSGSDYGYTF. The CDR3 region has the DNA TGCGCCAGCAGCTCTTCCGGGAGCGACTATGGCTACACCTTC.

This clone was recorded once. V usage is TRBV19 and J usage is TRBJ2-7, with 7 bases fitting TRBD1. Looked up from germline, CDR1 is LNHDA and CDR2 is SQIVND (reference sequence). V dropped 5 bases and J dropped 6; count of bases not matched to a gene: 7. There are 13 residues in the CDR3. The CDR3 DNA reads TGTGCCAGTAGTCCGACGACAGGGCTCGAGCAGTACGTC. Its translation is CASSPTTGLEQYV.

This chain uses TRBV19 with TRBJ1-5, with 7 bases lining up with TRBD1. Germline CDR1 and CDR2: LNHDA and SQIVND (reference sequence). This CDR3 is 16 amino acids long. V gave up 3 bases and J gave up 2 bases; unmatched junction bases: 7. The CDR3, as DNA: TGTGCCAGTAGTATCTTCCCAGGACAGGGCAATCAGCCCCAGCATTTT. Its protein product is CASSIFPGQGNQPQHF.

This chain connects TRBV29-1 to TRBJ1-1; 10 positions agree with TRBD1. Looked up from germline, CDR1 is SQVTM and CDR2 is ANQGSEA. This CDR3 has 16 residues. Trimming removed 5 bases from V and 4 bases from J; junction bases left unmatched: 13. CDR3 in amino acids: CSVRQGAALGSTEAFF. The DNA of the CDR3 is TGCAGCGTTCGACAGGGGGCTGCCCTGGGGTCCACTGAAGCTTTCTTT.

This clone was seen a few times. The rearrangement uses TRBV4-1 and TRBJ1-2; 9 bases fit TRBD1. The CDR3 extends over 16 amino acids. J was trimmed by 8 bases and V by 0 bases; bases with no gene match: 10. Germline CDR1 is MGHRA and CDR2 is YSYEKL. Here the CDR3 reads CASSQDLVGTGIGYTF. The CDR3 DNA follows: TGCGCCAGCAGCCAAGATTTGGTCGGGACAGGGATCGGCTACACCTTC.

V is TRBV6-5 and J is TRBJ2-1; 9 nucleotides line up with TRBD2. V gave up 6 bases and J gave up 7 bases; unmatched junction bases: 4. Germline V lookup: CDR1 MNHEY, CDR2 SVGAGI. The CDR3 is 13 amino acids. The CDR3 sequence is CASSPGLANEQFF. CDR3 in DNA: TGTGCCAGCAGCCCGGGACTAGCAAATGAGCAGTTCTTC.

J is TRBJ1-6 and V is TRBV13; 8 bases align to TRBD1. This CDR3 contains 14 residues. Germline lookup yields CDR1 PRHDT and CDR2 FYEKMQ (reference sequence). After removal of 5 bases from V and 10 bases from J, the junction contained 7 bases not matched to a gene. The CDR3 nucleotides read TGTGCCAGCAGCCTGACAGGGGCTGGGTCACCCCTCCACTTT. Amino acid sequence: CASSLTGAGSPLHF.

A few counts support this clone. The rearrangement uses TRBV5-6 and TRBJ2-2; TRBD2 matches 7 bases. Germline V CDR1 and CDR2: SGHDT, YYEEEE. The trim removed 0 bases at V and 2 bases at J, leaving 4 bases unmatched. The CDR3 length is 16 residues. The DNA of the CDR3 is TGTGCCAGCAGCTTGGCCGCTAGCGGAAACACCGGGGAGCTGTTTTTT. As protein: CASSLAASGNTGELFF.

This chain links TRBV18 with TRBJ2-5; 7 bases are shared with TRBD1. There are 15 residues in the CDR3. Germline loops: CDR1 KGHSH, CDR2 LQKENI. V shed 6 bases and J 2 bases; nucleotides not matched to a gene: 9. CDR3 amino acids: CASSLRQGRQETQYF. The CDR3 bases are TGTGCCAGCTCCCTCCGACAGGGTCGTCAAGAGACCCAGTACTTC.

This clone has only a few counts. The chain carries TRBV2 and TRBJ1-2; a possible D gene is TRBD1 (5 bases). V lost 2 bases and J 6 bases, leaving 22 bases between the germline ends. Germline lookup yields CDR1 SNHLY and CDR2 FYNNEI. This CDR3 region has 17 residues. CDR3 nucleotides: TGTGCCAGCAGTGAAAGGACTCCCCGCAGGGAGGGAAATGGCTACACCTTC. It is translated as CASSERTPRREGNGYTF.

The CDR3 here is CAQREGSNYEQYV. CDR3 coding DNA: TGTGCCCAGCGGGAGGGCTCTAACTACGAGCAGTACGTC. This chain links TRBV30 with TRBJ2-7; 10 nucleotides match TRBD2. The J segment lost 3 bases and the V segment lost 8 bases, leaving 7 bases of the junction unmatched. This CDR3 has 13 amino acids. Germline values: CDR1 GTSNPN, CDR2 SVGIG (reference sequence).

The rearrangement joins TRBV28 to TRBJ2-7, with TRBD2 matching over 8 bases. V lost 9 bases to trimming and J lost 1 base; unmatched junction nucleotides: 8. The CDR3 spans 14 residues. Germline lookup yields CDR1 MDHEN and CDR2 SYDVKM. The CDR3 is CASKRELISYEQYF. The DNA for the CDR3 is TGTGCCAGTAAGCGGGAGTTGATTTCCTACGAGCAGTACTTC.

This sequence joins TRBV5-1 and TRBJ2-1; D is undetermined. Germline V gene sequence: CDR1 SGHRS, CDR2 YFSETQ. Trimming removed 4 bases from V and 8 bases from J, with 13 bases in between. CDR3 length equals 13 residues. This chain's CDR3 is CASSPIFTDEQFF. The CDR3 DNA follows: TGCGCCAGCAGCCCGATCTTTACGGATGAGCAGTTCTTC.

Written as DNA, the CDR3 is TGTGCCAGCAGCGTAGATGGAACTAGCGGGACCCTAGCCAAAAACATTCAGTACTTC. Its translation: CASSVDGTSGTLAKNIQYF. The chain employs TRBV9 and TRBJ2-4, with 10 bases identical to TRBD2. Per the germline V gene, CDR1 is SGDLS and CDR2 is YYNGEE. The V segment lost 0 bases and the J segment 0 bases; nucleotides outside the gene matches: 9. CDR3 length: 19 residues. The whole variable domain, filled in from reference TRBV9 and TRBJ2-4, reads DSGVTQTPKHLITATGQRVTLRCSPRSGDLSVYWYQQSLDQGLQFLIQYYNGEERAKGNILERFSAQQFPDLHSELNLSSLELGDSALYFCASSVDGTSGTLAKNIQYFGAGTRLSVL.

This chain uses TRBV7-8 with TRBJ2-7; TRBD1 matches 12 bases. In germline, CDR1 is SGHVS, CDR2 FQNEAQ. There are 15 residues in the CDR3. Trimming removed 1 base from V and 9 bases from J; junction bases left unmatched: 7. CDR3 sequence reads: CASSLGDRGRGGQYF. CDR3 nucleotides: TGTGCCAGCAGCTTAGGGGACAGGGGGCGAGGTGGGCAGTACTTC.